This T cell receptor (beta chain) was sequenced during a study of response to subunit inactivated influenza vaccine. Ten or more counts support this clonotype. Its cognate antigen is unknown. Germline CDR1 is SNHLY and CDR2 is FYNNEI. The CDR3 runs to 15 residues. V was cut by 1 base and J by 0 bases, with 9 bases left in between. TCRdb fed the RT-PCR reads into MiXCR, producing one record per CDR3 protein. The sample includes around 470,000 distinct CDR3 sequences, 6% to 9% of them seen just once. Study results and caveats: With each seasonal influenza vaccination, the authors suggested, few new T cells are recruited.

The sample in question was PBMCs from blood, obtained around 2 years after vaccination. The rearrangement links TRBV2 to TRBJ1-1; unclear D gene. The TCR was taken from a man aged 50 to 69 who received an inactivated influenza vaccine. The chain's CDR3 is CASSEDLGMNTEAFF. In DNA form, the CDR3 reads TGTGCCAGCAGTGAAGACCTGGGGATGAACACTGAAGCTTTCTTT.